This T cell receptor (beta chain) came from a study of blood T cell repertoires in COVID-19. TCRdb keeps only in-frame clones here, not all; method: immunoSEQ multiplex PCR. The sample holds tens of thousands of clones, approximately 90% seen once. The germline V gene encodes CDR1 ENHRY and CDR2 SYGVKD. Trimming shortened V by 3 bases and J by 9 bases, and 16 bases separated the two germline ends. The CDR3 sequence is 14 residues long. The sequenced sample was peripheral blood. V is TRBV10-3 and J is TRBJ2-3; possible D gene TRBD2, 5 bases. This TCR derives from a human donor with active COVID-19. The donor label of this sample is uncertain. The CDR3 region is CAISEGIARGTQYF. The CDR3 DNA reads TGTGCCATCAGTGAAGGAATAGCGAGAGGGACGCAGTATTTT.